A selection of T cell receptor beta chains follows, all from one sample in a study of blood T cell repertoires in COVID-19. Measured with immunoSEQ multiplex PCR; TCRdb has only the in-frame clones, and not every one. The sample lists roughly 350,000 clones; under 95% were seen once. Material for sequencing was peripheral blood. The receptors stem from a woman aged 18-29 years who had recovered from COVID-19. Both conserved end residues are part of each CDR3. Fields, in order: D gene, J gene, clone size, V gene, CDR3 DNA, CDR3 protein. D genes are given only for firm matches. Expanded clones are given a class, and other clones once, few, many or no size at all.

>TRBD2|TRBJ2-3|.|TRBV19
TGTGCCAGTGATACTAGCGGGCGTGACACAGATACGCAGTATTTT
CASDTSGRDTDTQYF
>.|TRBJ1-1|.|TRBV15
TGTGCCACCAGTTGGGAGATGGTTGGCACTGAAGCTTTCTTT
CATSWEMVGTEAFF
>.|TRBJ2-1|.|TRBV5-1
TGCGCCAGCAGCGCGGTCGGGGCCGGGAGCTCCTACAATGAGCAGTTCTTC
CASSAVGAGSSYNEQFF
>.|TRBJ1-1|.|TRBV9
TGTGCCAGCAGCGTAGCGGGGGGAGGAACTGAAGCTTTCTTT
CASSVAGGGTEAFF
>.|TRBJ2-1|.|TRBV15
TGTGCCACCAGCAGAGGCAGCTACAATGAGCAGTTCTTC
CATSRGSYNEQFF
>.|TRBJ1-1|.|TRBV18
TGTGCCAGCTCGGACAGAGAGAACACTGAAGCTTTCTTT
CASSDRENTEAFF
>TRBD1|TRBJ1-3|.|TRBV10-1
TGCGCCAGTACACCGGGACAGGGGGCGCATGGAAACACCATATATTTT
CASTPGQGAHGNTIYF
>TRBD2|TRBJ2-5|.|TRBV7-2
TGTGCCAGCAGCTTAGGGGGCGCGGGAGGGGAGACCCAGTACTTC
CASSLGGAGGETQYF
>.|TRBJ1-5|.|TRBV11-2
TGTGCCAGCAGCCCCGGGGGGCGGGGGCCCCAGCATTTT
CASSPGGRGPQHF
>.|TRBJ1-3|.|TRBV25-1
TGTGCCAGCAGTGAATTTGCAGGGCTCTCTGGAAACACCATATATTTT
CASSEFAGLSGNTIYF
>.|TRBJ1-2|.|TRBV6-4
TGTGCCAGCAGTGACTCGGGGGGGGCCGGACGCTACACCTTC
CASSDSGGAGRYTF
>.|TRBJ2-2|.|TRBV7-2
TGTGCCAGCAGCCTCCATGGTAGCGGAAGAACCGGGGAGCTGTTTTTT
CASSLHGSGRTGELFF
>TRBD2|TRBJ2-1|.|TRBV11-3
TGTGCCAGCAGCTTACGTAGCGGGGTGTACAATGAGCAGTTCTTC
CASSLRSGVYNEQFF
>.|TRBJ2-1|once|TRBV7-8
TGTGCCAGCAGTGTGGCGGGAAGGAATGAGCAGTTCTTC
CASSVAGRNEQFF
>.|TRBJ1-2|once|TRBV12-3/TRBV12-4
TGTGCCAGCACCAGGGAACAGGGAGTTGGCTACACCTTC
CASTREQGVGYTF
>.|TRBJ1-6|.|TRBV19
TGTGCCAGTTGCGGACACATAGATAATTCACCCCTCCACTTT
CASCGHIDNSPLHF
>TRBD1|TRBJ1-4|.|TRBV7-9
TGTGCCAGCAGCTTAGGTTGGGCAGGGGGCCCCCGGTATGAAAAACTGTTTTTT
CASSLGWAGGPRYEKLFF
>.|TRBJ1-2|once|TRBV6-5
TGTGCCAGCAGCCGAGGAGCCACGAATAACTATGGCTACACCTTC
CASSRGATNNYGYTF
>.|TRBJ1-1|.|TRBV30
TGTGCCTGGAGTGTATTCCAGCGGAACACTGAAGCTTTCTTT
CAWSVFQRNTEAFF
>.|TRBJ1-5|.|TRBV21-1
TGTGCCAGCAGCAAGGACGGACAGGGCGTTAGATTAAATAGCAATCAGCCCCAGCATTTT
CASSKDGQGVRLNSNQPQHF
>TRBD1|TRBJ1-1|.|TRBV29-1
TGCAGCGTTGAAAGGACAGGGGCGGCCGGAGCTTTCTTT
CSVERTGAAGAFF
>TRBD2|TRBJ2-3|.|TRBV3-1/TRBV3-2
TGTGCCAGCAGCCATGCAGCGGGAGGGCTCACAGATACGCAGTATTTT
CASSHAAGGLTDTQYF
>TRBD2|TRBJ2-3|once|TRBV10-1
TGCGCCAGCAGTGACCCTAGCGGCCCCGGCGCAGATACGCAGTATTTT
CASSDPSGPGADTQYF
>.|TRBJ1-1|.|TRBV7-9
TGTGCCAGCAGCTTACAACAGGGGAACACTGAAGCTTTCTTT
CASSLQQGNTEAFF
>.|TRBJ2-2|.|TRBV10-2
TGCGCCAGCAGCTGGGGGACGGGAGCCGGGGAGCTGTTTTTT
CASSWGTGAGELFF
>.|TRBJ2-2|.|TRBV18
TGTGCCAGCTCACCCGTACGGGGGGCTACCGGGGAGCTGTTTTTT
CASSPVRGATGELFF
>.|TRBJ2-3|.|TRBV19
TGTGCCAGTAAGGGGAGCACAGATACGCAGTATTTT
CASKGSTDTQYF
>TRBD2|TRBJ2-5|.|TRBV7-2
TGTGCCAGCAGCTTAGAACGGGAGGGCCCACCGGATGAGACCCAGTACTTC
CASSLEREGPPDETQYF
>.|TRBJ1-1|.|TRBV12-5
TGTGCTAGTCGGGAGGGTCAGAACACTGAAGCTTTCTTT
CASREGQNTEAFF
>.|TRBJ1-1|.|TRBV9
TGTGCCAGCAGCGTAGGGCAGGCAAACACTGAAGCTTTCTTT
CASSVGQANTEAFF
>TRBD1|TRBJ2-5|.|TRBV9
TGTGCCAGCAGCGTAACGGGACAGGGGCAAGAGACCCAGTACTTC
CASSVTGQGQETQYF
>.|TRBJ1-2|.|TRBV21-1
TGTGCCAGCAGCCGGGACAGGCGACTCTATGGCTACACCTTC
CASSRDRRLYGYTF
>.|TRBJ1-3|once|TRBV19
TGTGCCAGTAGTATTCGCCCCTATTTAGGGGGGGCAAGCTCTGGAAACACCATATATTTT
CASSIRPYLGGASSGNTIYF
>TRBD1|TRBJ1-1|.|TRBV7-9
TGTGCCAGCAGCCGAACGACAGGGAGGAACACTGAAGCTTTCTTT
CASSRTTGRNTEAFF
>TRBD2|TRBJ2-3|.|TRBV18
TGTGCCAGCTCACCTGTTAGCGGGAACCCCCAAGATACGCAGTATTTT
CASSPVSGNPQDTQYF
>.|TRBJ2-1|.|TRBV3-1/TRBV3-2
TGTGCCAGCAGCCCCTCCCCGAGCTCCTACAATGAGCAGTTCTTC
CASSPSPSSYNEQFF
>.|TRBJ2-5|.|TRBV5-1
TGCGCCAGCAGCTTGAGGCAGGTCAGGGGGGCAGAGACCCAGTACTTC
CASSLRQVRGAETQYF
>.|TRBJ1-5|.|TRBV12-3/TRBV12-4
TGTGCCAGCAGTTTCCCGGGGAATCAGCCCCAGCATTTT
CASSFPGNQPQHF
>.|TRBJ2-5|.|TRBV3-1/TRBV3-2
TGTGCCAGCAGCCAAGATGCGGGCAGGCGGGAGACCCAGTACTTC
CASSQDAGRRETQYF
>.|TRBJ1-5|.|TRBV2
TGTGCCAGCAGTGTCGTCGACAGCAGGCGCGGCGCCCAGCATTTT
CASSVVDSRRGAQHF
>.|TRBJ2-3|.|TRBV4-3
TGCGCCAGCAGCCAAGATCCAGCGGGCACGCAGTATTTT
CASSQDPAGTQYF
>.|TRBJ1-1|.|TRBV28
TGTGCCAGCAGCCGGTCGGGGAACACTGAAGCTTTCTTT
CASSRSGNTEAFF
>TRBD2|TRBJ2-2|.|TRBV4-1
TGCGCCAGCAGCCAAGACGGGCTAGCGGGAGTAACCGGGGAGCTGTTTTTT
CASSQDGLAGVTGELFF
>TRBD2|TRBJ2-3|.|TRBV29-1
TGCAGCGTTGATCCCGGACTAGCGGGAGGGTTTGGAACAGATACGCAGTATTTT
CSVDPGLAGGFGTDTQYF
>TRBD1|TRBJ1-5|.|TRBV20-1
TGCAGTGCTAGTGTACCGGGACAGGGGGCTGAGCCCCAGCATTTT
CSASVPGQGAEPQHF
>.|TRBJ1-5|.|TRBV24-1
TGTGCCACCAGTGATCGGACAGATTATAGCAATCAGCCCCAGCATTTT
CATSDRTDYSNQPQHF
>.|TRBJ2-1|.|TRBV11-3
TGTGCCAGCAGCATAAGGAGGAGGGGCGGCGAGCAGTTCTTC
CASSIRRRGGEQFF
>.|TRBJ2-5|.|TRBV11-3
TGTGCCAGCAGCTTAGGTGGGAGTCGGGAGACCCAGTACTTC
CASSLGGSRETQYF
>.|TRBJ1-5|.|TRBV10-3
TGTGCCATCAGTGAGTCGACAGTCCCAGGACAGATAAATCAGCCCCAGCATTTT
CAISESTVPGQINQPQHF
>.|TRBJ1-2|.|TRBV27
TGTGCCAGCAGTTTCCCCGGGACTGCCATAGGAGGCTACACCTTC
CASSFPGTAIGGYTF
>TRBD2|TRBJ2-1|.|TRBV6-4
TGTGCCAGCAGTGACTGGGGCGGGAGGGACAATGAGCAGTTCTTC
CASSDWGGRDNEQFF
>TRBD2|TRBJ2-1|.|TRBV6-2/TRBV6-3
TGTGCCAGCAGTTTCCAGACCCTCTCGGGACTAGCGGGGCGGTATGAGCAGTTCTTC
CASSFQTLSGLAGRYEQFF
>.|TRBJ1-2|.|TRBV2
TGTGCCAGCAGTCTGGCCAACTATGGCTACACCTTC
CASSLANYGYTF
>TRBD1|TRBJ2-5|.|TRBV6-6
TGTGCCAGCAGTTACAAGGGGGCCTCAGAGACCCAGTACTTC
CASSYKGASETQYF
>TRBD2|TRBJ2-1|.|TRBV7-2
TGTGCCAGCAGCCCAGGGCGGGGGGTCTCCTACAATGAGCAGTTCTTC
CASSPGRGVSYNEQFF
>.|TRBJ2-1|.|TRBV25-1
TGTGCCAGCAGCGGGTACAATGAGCAGTTCTTC
CASSGYNEQFF
>TRBD1|TRBJ1-2|.|TRBV5-4
TGTGCCAGCAGCATAAGACAGGGACCCCGTTTCGGCTATGGCTACACCTTC
CASSIRQGPRFGYGYTF
>TRBD1|TRBJ2-1|.|TRBV24-1
TGTGCCACCAGTGATTCTCTAACAGGGGGAATCTCCTTGGTGAATGAGCAGTTCTTC
CATSDSLTGGISLVNEQFF